These 10 T cell receptor beta chains were sequenced from one sample in a study of a mutant IDH1 vaccine in newly diagnosed glioma. Generated by immunoSEQ multiplex PCR, the TCRdb table keeps only in-frame clones and is missing some. The data show tens of thousands of clones, about 80% seen once. The sample's time point: week 11, during vaccination. What each vaccine dose contained was 300 ug of mutant IDH1 20-mer peptide, accompanied by topical imiquimod. Their target antigens are unknown. Sequenced material: PBMCs, taken from a glioma patient whose treatment included an IDH1 peptide vaccine. Source of these receptors: a man aged 50 or older with glioma.

This clone was seen more than once but under ten times. The rearrangement joins TRBV10-3 to TRBJ1-1; 9 bases line up with TRBD1. Trimming removed 2 bases from V and 3 bases from J; junction bases left unmatched: 10. CDR1 ENHRY and CDR2 SYGVKD come from the germline V gene. The CDR3 is 17 residues long. CDR3 sequence (DNA): TGTGCCATCAGTGAGCGTATACCGGGACAGGGAGACACTGAAGCTTTCTTT. It translates to CAISERIPGQGDTEAFF.

The chain uses TRBV7-9 and TRBJ1-2; D possibly corresponds to TRBD1 (5 bases). The CDR3 runs 13 residues. Trimming removed 4 bases from V and 2 bases from J, with 8 bases in between. The germline V gene encodes CDR1 SEHNR and CDR2 FQNEAQ (reference sequence). CDR3 bases: TGTGCCAGCAGCTCCGGGACGAACTATGGCTACACCTTC. Translation gives CASSSGTNYGYTF. Complete variable domain (other parts from reference TRBV7-9 and TRBJ1-2): DTGVSQNPRHKITKRGQNVTFRCDPISEHNRLYWYRQTLGQGPEFLTYFQNEAQLEKSRLLSDRFSAERPKGSFSTLEIQRTEQGDSAMYLCASSSGTNYGYTFGSGTRLTVV.

The chain recombines TRBV28 with TRBJ1-2; 9 nucleotides match TRBD1. The germline gives CDR1 MDHEN, CDR2 SYDVKM. This CDR3 region has 14 residues. With 6 bases clipped from V and 8 bases from J, the junction kept 10 bases outside the gene matches. The CDR3 protein is CASRRTGGASGYTF. As DNA, the CDR3 is TGTGCCAGCAGGAGAACAGGGGGCGCGTCCGGCTACACCTTC.

The chain employs TRBV19 and TRBJ1-2; TRBD1 matches at 9 bases. CDR1 is LNHDA, CDR2 SQIVND, per germline (reference sequence). The CDR3 loop spans 13 amino acids. V shed 6 bases and J 10 bases; nucleotides not matched to a gene: 9. This chain's CDR3 is CASSVGQGTDYTF. The CDR3 DNA follows: TGTGCCAGTAGCGTAGGACAGGGGACGGACTACACCTTC.

V and J are TRBV5-1 and TRBJ2-6; possibly TRBD2 for D (5 bases). The V gene lost 2 bases and the J gene lost 2 bases, with 14 bases spanning the gap. The germline CDR1 and CDR2 sequences are SGHRS and YFSETQ. CDR3 length: 17 residues. CDR3 DNA: TGCGCCAGCAGCTTCGGGAATTCGGTAGCTGGGGCCAACGTCCTGACTTTC. It specifies CASSFGNSVAGANVLTF.

V is TRBV5-1 and J is TRBJ2-1; D is perhaps TRBD2 (6 bases). The germline V and J ends were trimmed by 0 bases and 0 bases, with 7 bases remaining between them. The CDR3 is made up of 15 amino acids. Germline V gives CDR1 SGHRS, CDR2 YFSETQ. The CDR3 nucleotides are TGCGCCAGCAGCTTGGGCGGGACCTCCTACAATGAGCAGTTCTTC. Its translation is CASSLGGTSYNEQFF.

The chain couples TRBV7-9 to TRBJ2-1; 10 bases fit TRBD1. J gave up 9 bases and V 5 bases, and 7 bases lay outside the gene matches. Germline V gene lookup returns CDR1 SEHNR and CDR2 FQNEAQ (reference sequence). The CDR3 extends over 14 amino acids. This CDR3 is CASSPGQGDTEQFF. CDR3 DNA sequence: TGTGCCAGCAGCCCAGGACAGGGGGACACTGAGCAGTTCTTC.

The chain has TRBV28 and TRBJ2-2; weak D call: TRBD1 (5 bases). Per the germline V gene, CDR1 is MDHEN and CDR2 is SYDVKM. Trimming cost V 4 bases and J 8 bases, with 14 bases left between them. The CDR3 is made up of 14 amino acids. In nucleotides, the CDR3 is TGTGCCAGCAGTTCCGTAAGGGGTGGAGGGGAGCTGTTTTTT. It specifies CASSSVRGGGELFF.

This CDR3 is CASNPRGGPAEQYF. The CDR3 DNA is TGTGCCAGCAACCCTCGGGGGGGTCCAGCCGAGCAGTACTTC. This rearrangement joins TRBV6-1 to TRBJ2-7, with 8 bases identical to TRBD2. CDR3 length equals 14 residues. The germline gives CDR1 MNHNS, CDR2 SASEGT. V was pared by 7 bases and J by 6 bases, with 11 bases of the junction left unmatched.

This clone was detected a few times. The chain employs TRBV7-3 and TRBJ2-1, with 10 bases aligning to TRBD1. Per germline, CDR1 SGHTA and CDR2 FQGTGA. This CDR3 spans 15 amino acids. J was trimmed by 4 bases and V by 6 bases; bases with no gene match: 6. The CDR3 sequence: CASSSGTGVYNEQFF. The CDR3, as DNA: TGTGCCAGCAGTTCGGGGACAGGGGTGTACAATGAGCAGTTCTTC.